The 2 T cell receptor beta chains listed next were all sequenced from one sample in a study of blood T cell repertoires in COVID-19. Only in-frame clones appear in the TCRdb table, and some are missing; sequencing was by immunoSEQ multiplex PCR. There are fewer than 300,000 clones in the sample; approximately 84% occur only once, and 9.5% to 13% lies in the top ten. Sequenced: peripheral blood. These receptor sequences come from a man aged 50 to 60 with COVID-19, enrolled during active disease.

The chain joins TRBV27 to TRBJ2-2; 7 bases fit TRBD2. V shed 0 bases, J shed 6 bases, and the junction held 4 bases outside the gene matches. The CDR3 runs to 15 residues. Germline-derived CDR1 and CDR2 are MNHEY and SMNVEV (reference sequence). CDR3 bases: TGTGCCAGCAGTTTATCGGGGGGGTATCCCGGGGAGCTGTTTTTT. This encodes CASSLSGGYPGELFF.

In its sample, this clone was seen a few times. The chain uses TRBV30 and TRBJ2-1; 11 bases are shared with TRBD2. Per germline, CDR1 GTSNPN and CDR2 SVGIG (reference sequence). There are 15 residues in the CDR3. With V trimmed by 4 bases and J by 5 bases, 7 bases remained unmatched. The CDR3 nucleotides read TGTGCCTGGACCCGTAAGGGACTAGCGGACAATGAGCAGTTCTTC. Amino acids: CAWTRKGLADNEQFF.